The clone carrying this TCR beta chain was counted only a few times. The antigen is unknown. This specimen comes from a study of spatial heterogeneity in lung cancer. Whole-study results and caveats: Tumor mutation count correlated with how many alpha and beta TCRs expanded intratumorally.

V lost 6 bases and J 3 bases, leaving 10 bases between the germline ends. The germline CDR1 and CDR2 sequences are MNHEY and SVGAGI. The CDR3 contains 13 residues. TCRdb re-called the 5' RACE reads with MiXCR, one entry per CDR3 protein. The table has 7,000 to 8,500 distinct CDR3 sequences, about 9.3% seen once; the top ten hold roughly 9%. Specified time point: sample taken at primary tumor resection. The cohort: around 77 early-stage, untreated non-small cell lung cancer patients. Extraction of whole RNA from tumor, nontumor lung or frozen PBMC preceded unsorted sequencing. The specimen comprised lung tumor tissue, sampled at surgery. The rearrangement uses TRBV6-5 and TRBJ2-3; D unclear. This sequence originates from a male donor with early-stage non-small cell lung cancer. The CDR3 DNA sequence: TGTGCCAGCAGGCCCCCCGGTACAGATACGCAGTATTTT. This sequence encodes CASRPPGTDTQYF.